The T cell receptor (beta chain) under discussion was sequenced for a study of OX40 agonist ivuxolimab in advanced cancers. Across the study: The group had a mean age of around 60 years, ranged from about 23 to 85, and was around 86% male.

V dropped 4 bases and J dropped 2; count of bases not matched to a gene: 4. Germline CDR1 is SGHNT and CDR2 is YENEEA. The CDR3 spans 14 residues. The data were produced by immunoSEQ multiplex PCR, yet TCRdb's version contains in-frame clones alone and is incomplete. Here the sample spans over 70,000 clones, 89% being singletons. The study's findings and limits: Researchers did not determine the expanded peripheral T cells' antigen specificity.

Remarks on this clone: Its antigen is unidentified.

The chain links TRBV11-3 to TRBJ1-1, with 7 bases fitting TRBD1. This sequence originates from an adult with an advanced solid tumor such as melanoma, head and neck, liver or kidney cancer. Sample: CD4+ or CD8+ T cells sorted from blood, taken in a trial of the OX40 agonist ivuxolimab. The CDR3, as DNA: TGTGCCAGCAGCTCAAGACAGGGAAACACTGAAGCTTTCTTT. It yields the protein CASSSRQGNTEAFF.